The clone carrying this T cell receptor (beta chain) was counted once. Its antigen remains unidentified. The CDR3 is 16 amino acids. V was clipped by 4 bases and J by 8 bases; unmatched bases: 13. Germline CDR1 and CDR2: MGHRA and YSYEKL. Unique molecular identifiers were present on the cDNA, which also gained a universal primer site by template switching. TCRdb reprocessed the 5' RACE reads with MiXCR, giving one entry per CDR3 protein. The data show 650,000 to 750,000 distinct CDR3 sequences, 21% seen once. These data come from a study of identical twins. Points from the study as a whole: Memory repertoires lacked the insertion deficit that abundant cord blood beta clonotypes showed.

This sample was shared with a second study, whose subject was T cells expressing NK-cell markers. That investigation notes: Researchers report these clonotypes also headed the CD3+CD56-NKG2C+ fraction in four donors.

The source is a woman aged 18-29 years in good health. This chain joins TRBV4-1 and TRBJ2-1; 8 bases line up with TRBD2. The sequenced material came from PBMCs. The CDR3 DNA reads TGCGCCAGCAGCCGATCGCGGAGCGGGAGCTATCATGAGCAGTTCTTC. This translates into CASSRSRSGSYHEQFF.